This paragraph reports one T cell receptor beta chain. Libraries were prepared by immunoSEQ multiplex PCR; TCRdb keeps only in-frame clonotypes and omits some of them. This sample carries tens of thousands of clones, about 94% of them seen once, and the ten largest clones take approximately 0.25%. Trimming removed 8 bases from V and 7 bases from J; junction bases left unmatched: 6. Germline CDR1 is MNHNS and CDR2 is SASEGT. This CDR3 contains 12 residues. This sample stems from a study of technical replicates of blood from a few donors. Sequenced sample: T cells isolated from PBMCs. The V call is TRBV6-1, the J call TRBJ1-1; 8 nucleotides match TRBD1. This TCR was sampled from a human donor in good health. This chain's CDR3 is CASSYDRGEAFF. The CDR3 nucleotides are TGTGCCAGCTCGTACGACAGGGGTGAAGCTTTCTTT.